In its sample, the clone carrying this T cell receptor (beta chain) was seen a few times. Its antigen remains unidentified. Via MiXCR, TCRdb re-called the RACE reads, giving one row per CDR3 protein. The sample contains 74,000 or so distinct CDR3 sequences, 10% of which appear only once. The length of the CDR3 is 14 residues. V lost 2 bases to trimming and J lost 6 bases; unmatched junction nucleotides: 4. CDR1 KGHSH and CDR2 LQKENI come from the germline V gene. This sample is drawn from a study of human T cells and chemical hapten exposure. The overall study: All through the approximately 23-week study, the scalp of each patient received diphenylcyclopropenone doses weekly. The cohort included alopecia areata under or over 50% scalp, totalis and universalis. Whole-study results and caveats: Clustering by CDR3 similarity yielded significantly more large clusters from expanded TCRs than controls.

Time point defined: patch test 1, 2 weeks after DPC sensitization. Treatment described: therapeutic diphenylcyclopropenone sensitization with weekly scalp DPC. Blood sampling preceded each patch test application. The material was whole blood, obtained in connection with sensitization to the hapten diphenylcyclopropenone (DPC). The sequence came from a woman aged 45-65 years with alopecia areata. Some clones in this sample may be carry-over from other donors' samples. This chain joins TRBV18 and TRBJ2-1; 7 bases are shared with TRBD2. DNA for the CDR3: TGTGCCAGCTCACCAGGGGGGGACCCCAATGAGCAGTTCTTC. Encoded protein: CASSPGGDPNEQFF.